This entry lists 26 T cell receptor beta chains sequenced from one sample in a study of blood T cell repertoires in COVID-19. Produced via immunoSEQ multiplex PCR; TCRdb's table is partial and in-frame only. Here the sample spans about 89,000 clones, about three quarters being singletons. Input material: peripheral blood. These receptors originate from a human donor in a cohort sampled during active COVID-19.

This chain connects TRBV7-2 to TRBJ2-7; unclear D gene. The CDR3 covers 13 residues. Germline values: CDR1 SGHTA, CDR2 FQGNSA. Trimming removed 2 bases from V and 4 bases from J, with 9 bases in between. The CDR3 here is CASSLNWAYEQYF. CDR3 nucleotides: TGTGCCAGCAGCTTAAACTGGGCGTACGAGCAGTACTTC.

The chain couples TRBV30 to TRBJ1-2; 7 bases agree with TRBD1. Germline CDR1 GTSNPN, CDR2 SVGIG (reference sequence). The ends lost 1 base at V and 10 bases at J; junction bases unmatched: 12. The CDR3 is 14 residues long. CDR3 nucleotide sequence: TGTGCCTGGAGTGCCCCCCCACAGGGGAAACTCTACACCTTC. Residues: CAWSAPPQGKLYTF.

The chain couples TRBV18 to TRBJ1-1; tentative D call: TRBD1 (5 bases). V was trimmed by 5 bases and J by 3 bases, leaving 16 bases between them. Per the germline V gene, CDR1 is KGHSH and CDR2 is LQKENI. The CDR3 has 15 residues. In DNA, the CDR3 is TGTGCCAGCTCATTGCAACAACTCAGGGACACTGAAGCTTTCTTT. As protein: CASSLQQLRDTEAFF.

The J gene is TRBJ1-4, the V gene TRBV6-2 or TRBV6-3, with TRBD1 identical over 7 bases. Trimming removed 0 bases from V and 5 bases from J; junction bases left unmatched: 0. Per the germline V gene, CDR1 is MNHEY and CDR2 is SVGEGT. The CDR3 consists of 14 residues. CDR3 coding DNA: TGTGCCAGCAGTTACTCGGGACAGAATGAAAAACTGTTTTTT. Translation: CASSYSGQNEKLFF.

The chain joins TRBV5-4 to TRBJ2-6; 10 bases are a match to TRBD1. CDR1 and CDR2 (germline): SGHNT, YYREEE (reference sequence). This CDR3 has 18 amino acids. The ends lost 3 bases at V and 0 bases at J; junction bases unmatched: 6. Here the CDR3 reads CASSWGDRGFSGANVLTF. CDR3 coding DNA: TGTGCCAGCAGCTGGGGGGACAGGGGTTTCTCTGGGGCCAACGTCCTGACTTTC.

The chain uses TRBV2 and TRBJ1-1; 9 bases are a match to TRBD1. V shed 4 bases and J 1 base; nucleotides not matched to a gene: 4. Germline V lookup: CDR1 SNHLY, CDR2 FYNNEI. The CDR3 length is 15 residues. The CDR3 DNA follows: TGTGCCAGCAGTGGGACAGGGGCGAAGAACACTGAAGCTTTCTTT. It translates to CASSGTGAKNTEAFF.

This rearrangement joins TRBV2 to TRBJ1-6; D is uncertain. The CDR3 consists of 15 residues. Trimming left V 7 bases short and J 0 bases short, with 10 bases between. Germline values: CDR1 SNHLY, CDR2 FYNNEI. Here the CDR3 DNA reads TGTGCCAGCACCCGAGATAGCTCCTATAATTCACCCCTCCACTTT. Its protein product is CASTRDSSYNSPLHF.

Turning to this clone: This CDR3 is also generated by other DNA sequences in the sample. This sequence joins TRBV30 and TRBJ2-3, with TRBD2 matching over 8 bases. V trimming: 2 bases; J trimming: 5 bases; junction bases outside the gene matches: 3. The CDR3 length is 13 residues. CDR1 GTSNPN and CDR2 SVGIG come from the germline V gene (reference sequence). CDR3: CAWSRLAGDTQYF. CDR3 DNA sequence: TGTGCCTGGAGTCGCCTAGCGGGAGATACGCAGTATTTT.

The V gene is TRBV25-1, the J gene TRBJ2-7, with a weak D call TRBD1 (5 bases). Between the trimmed V and J ends, which lost 4 bases and 0 bases, there was a span of 19 bases. CDR3 length: 17 amino acids. The V gene's germline CDR1 is MGHDK and CDR2 SYGVNS. CDR3 bases: TGTGCCAGCAGTGCCTTAGGAACAGGTAGAAGCTCCTACGAGCAGTACTTC. This translates into CASSALGTGRSSYEQYF.

On this clone: Other nucleotide sequences in the sample specify the same CDR3. This sequence joins TRBV19 and TRBJ1-6; TRBD1 is a possible D gene (6 bases). V was clipped by 7 bases and J by 7 bases, with 11 bases between them. Germline values: CDR1 LNHDA, CDR2 SQIVND (reference sequence). CDR3 length: 13 residues. The CDR3 nucleotides read TGTGCCAGTACACAGGGAAACAATTCACCCCTCCACTTT. This encodes CASTQGNNSPLHF. Combining the CDR3 with reference TRBV19 and TRBJ1-6 gives the whole variable domain DGGITQSPKYLFRKEGQNVTLSCEQNLNHDAMYWYRQDPGQGLRLIYYSQIVNDFQKGDIAEGYSVSREKKESFPLTVTSAQKNPTAFYLCASTQGNNSPLHFGNGTRLTVT.

This rearrangement joins TRBV28 to TRBJ1-3; tentatively, D is TRBD1 (6 bases). The CDR3 loop spans 16 amino acids. CDR1 and CDR2 from the germline V gene are MDHEN and SYDVKM. The V end was cut by 2 bases, the J end by 0 bases, with 11 bases between. In nucleotides, the CDR3 is TGTGCCAGCAGTTTAGGGGGCTTAAACTCTGGAAACACCATATATTTT. Amino acid sequence: CASSLGGLNSGNTIYF.

The V and J genes are TRBV5-1 and TRBJ1-4; 7 nucleotides agree with TRBD1. This CDR3 comprises 16 residues. Germline CDR1 is SGHRS and CDR2 is YFSETQ. V shed 4 bases and J 5 bases; nucleotides not matched to a gene: 11. The DNA of the CDR3 is TGCGCCAGCAGCCGTGGGTCGGGACAGAGAAATGAAAAACTGTTTTTT. It is translated as CASSRGSGQRNEKLFF.

This clone was counted ten times or more. The chain joins TRBV7-2 to TRBJ1-1, with TRBD1 identical over 10 bases. V was clipped by 5 bases and J by 8 bases; unmatched bases: 8. CDR1 is SGHTA and CDR2 is FQGNSA in the germline V gene. The CDR3 contains 14 residues. The CDR3 DNA follows: TGTGCCAGCAGCACGACAGGGGGCGCGATGGAAGCTTTCTTT. Protein product: CASSTTGGAMEAFF.

This sequence joins TRBV11-2 and TRBJ2-2, with 10 positions matching TRBD1. CDR1 is SGHAT, CDR2 FQNNGV, per germline. CDR3 length: 15 residues. V lost 5 bases to trimming and J lost 9 bases; unmatched junction nucleotides: 9. The CDR3 spells CASSTRQGALWELFF. As DNA, the CDR3 is TGTGCCAGCAGCACCCGACAGGGGGCTCTCTGGGAGCTGTTTTTT. Supplemented by reference TRBV11-2 and TRBJ2-2, the full variable domain reads EAGVAQSPRYKIIEKRQSVAFWCNPISGHATLYWYQQILGQGPKLLIQFQNNGVVDDSQLPKDRFSAERLKGVDSTLKIQPAKLEDSAVYLCASSTRQGALWELFFGEGSRLTVL.

This chain joins TRBV14 and TRBJ2-3; 12 nucleotides align to TRBD2. The germline gives CDR1 SGHDN, CDR2 FVKESK. This CDR3 region has 18 residues. Germline trimming cut 0 bases from V and 6 bases from J; bases unmatched to any gene: 10. As DNA, the CDR3 is TGTGCCAGCAGCCAAGATGCCCCGACTAGCGGGAGAGTGGATACGCAGTATTTT. The encoded protein is CASSQDAPTSGRVDTQYF.

The chain links TRBV6-2 or TRBV6-3 to TRBJ2-1; 10 bases match TRBD2. Unmatched junction bases numbered 8, after V lost 5 bases and J lost 4 bases. From germline, CDR1 is MNHEY and CDR2 SVGEGT. CDR3 length: 16 amino acids. The CDR3 sequence is CASSNTLAGAYNEQFF. DNA for the CDR3: TGTGCCAGCAGTAATACCCTAGCGGGAGCTTACAATGAGCAGTTCTTC.

The V call is TRBV19, the J call TRBJ1-3, with 9 bases identical to TRBD1. The CDR3 length is 16 residues. Germline trimming cut 4 bases from V and 6 bases from J; bases unmatched to any gene: 10. Germline CDR1 reads LNHDA; CDR2 reads SQIVND (reference sequence). The CDR3 here is CASSTSGTGFKNTIYF. The CDR3 DNA follows: TGTGCCAGTAGTACCTCCGGGACAGGGTTCAAAAACACCATATATTTT.

This chain links TRBV6-1 with TRBJ2-1, with 12 bases identical to TRBD2. V lost 4 bases and J lost 7; bases outside the gene matches: 11. Germline assignment: CDR1 MNHNS and CDR2 SASEGT. CDR3 length equals 17 residues. The CDR3 DNA is TGTGCCAGCAGTGCATTTCGGGGGACTAGCGGGTTGAATGAGCAGTTCTTC. Translation: CASSAFRGTSGLNEQFF.

This clone was seen a single time. The chain employs TRBV28 and TRBJ1-2, with TRBD1 matching over 7 bases. Germline-derived CDR1 and CDR2 are MDHEN and SYDVKM. The CDR3 sequence is 13 residues long. The trim removed 6 bases at V and 8 bases at J, leaving 9 bases unmatched. DNA for the CDR3: TGTGCCAGCAGCCAGAGACAGGGTTACGGCTACACCTTC. It is translated as CASSQRQGYGYTF.

The gene calls are TRBV7-2 and TRBJ1-6, with 7 bases aligning to TRBD1. The CDR3 runs 14 residues. Germline V CDR1 and CDR2: SGHTA, FQGNSA. V shed 5 bases, J shed 14 bases, and the junction held 12 bases outside the gene matches. The CDR3 sequence: CASSHDRADGSLHF. CDR3 in DNA: TGTGCCAGCAGCCACGACAGGGCGGATGGATCCCTCCACTTT.

The chain recombines TRBV27 with TRBJ2-3, with D possibly TRBD2 on 5 matching bases. The V end was cut by 0 bases, the J end by 1 base, with 17 bases between. The CDR3 has 18 residues. In germline, CDR1 is MNHEY, CDR2 SMNVEV (reference sequence). In nucleotides, the CDR3 is TGTGCCAGCAGTTTATCGGTTTGGGGAGTCCTGGGCACAGATACGCAGTATTTT. It yields the protein CASSLSVWGVLGTDTQYF.

CDR3 sequence (DNA): TGTGCCAGCAGTTTGAGCTGGGGCCCTTCCTACGAGCAGTACTTC. Protein product: CASSLSWGPSYEQYF. This chain connects TRBV28 to TRBJ2-7; D is possibly TRBD1 (5 bases). CDR1 and CDR2 (germline): MDHEN, SYDVKM. The CDR3 length is 15 residues. V was shortened by 3 bases and J by 1 base, with 13 bases between the two germline ends.

This clone was seen more than once but under ten times. The chain recombines TRBV6-2 or TRBV6-3 with TRBJ2-7; 8 nucleotides align to TRBD1. In germline, CDR1 is MNHEY, CDR2 SVGEGT. J gave up 6 bases and V 4 bases, and 8 bases lay outside the gene matches. The CDR3 is 14 residues long. The CDR3 loop reads CASSSLRGPIEQYF. The CDR3 DNA follows: TGTGCCAGCAGTTCCCTCAGGGGGCCTATCGAGCAGTACTTC.

V and J are TRBV7-6 and TRBJ2-1, with TRBD2 matching over 11 bases. This CDR3 has 16 residues. Germline trimming cut 1 base from V and 5 bases from J; bases unmatched to any gene: 4. Germline V gives CDR1 SGHVS, CDR2 FNYEAQ. CDR3: CASSLVGTSGNNEQFF. The CDR3 region has the DNA TGTGCCAGCAGCTTAGTGGGGACTAGCGGAAACAATGAGCAGTTCTTC.

This clone has just a few counts. This chain uses TRBV3-1 (or the pseudogene TRBV3-2) with TRBJ1-3; D perhaps matches TRBD1 (5 bases). There are 15 residues in the CDR3. Germline CDR1 is LGHDT and CDR2 is YNNKEL (reference sequence). V lost 7 bases to trimming and J lost 4 bases, with 17 bases between them. CDR3 amino acids: CASTSHGGVGNTIYF. The CDR3 nucleotides read TGTGCCAGCACCTCCCACGGGGGAGTCGGAAACACCATATATTTT.

The chain has TRBV7-2 and TRBJ1-6; TRBD1 matches 7 bases. Losses at the gene ends were 5 bases for V and 9 bases for J; bases not matched to a gene: 7. In germline, CDR1 is SGHTA, CDR2 FQGNSA. CDR3 length: 14 residues. The CDR3 protein is CASSRDREASPLHF. The CDR3 region has the DNA TGTGCCAGCAGCCGTGACAGGGAGGCTTCACCCCTCCACTTT.